Listed below are T cell receptor beta chains from one sample, sequenced in a study of control samples from healthy donors and cancer patients. TCRdb's copy holds only in-frame clones and misses some; the assay was immunoSEQ multiplex PCR. The data hold about 220,000 clones, with roughly 94% observed a single time. The sequenced sample consisted of blood. These receptor sequences come from a man aged 50 to 59 in good health. Both conserved end residues are part of each CDR3. The D gene is left open where the match is weak.

>-|TRBV29-1
CSGLDTEAFF
>-|TRBV7-3
CASSLPGSQETQYF
>-|TRBV10-2
CASSPTSSGANVLTF
>-|TRBV30
CAWDPQGGSPLHF
>TRBD1|TRBV14
CASEGAGGSRGGPANTIYF
>-|TRBV5-1
CASSLAPGRSEKLFF
>-|TRBV5-1
CASSLDGSGNTIYF
>TRBD1|TRBV10-3
CAISGGRQGDQPQHF
>-|TRBV19
CASSIRVDLNQPQHF
>TRBD2|TRBV18
CASSPQTSGEETQYF
>-|TRBV28
CASSTTGEQFF
>-|TRBV18
CASSPGASRNEQFF
>-|TRBV25-1
CASSDPRGDTEAFF
>-|TRBV6-2/TRBV6-3
CASSYGWANTGELFF
>-|TRBV5-6
CASSSGLEGTEAFF
>-|TRBV5-1
CASSLEKRGAFF
>-|TRBV6-5
CASSYRATDYGYTF
>TRBD1|TRBV10-2
CASGDRDYGYTF
>-|TRBV18
CASSYISGTETQYF
>-|TRBV30
CAWSLYRTGELFF
>-|TRBV6-2/TRBV6-3
CASSRALTGYTF
>-|TRBV20-1
CSASKDGRTEAFF
>TRBD1|TRBV18
CASSPEQGDETQYF
>TRBD1|TRBV5-4
CASSWERGPSTDTQYF
>-|TRBV21-1
CASTLGRSRDTGELFF
>-|TRBV6-1
CASSEVKQYF
>TRBD2|TRBV5-1
CASRISGGGTDTQYF
>-|TRBV5-6
CASSLAMDGELFF
>TRBD2|TRBV7-2
CASSFFAGGWTGELFF
>-|TRBV4-3
CASSQDQGLNTEAFF
>-|TRBV5-1
CASSSSGHLTGELFF
>TRBD2|TRBV27
CASSSLLAARTDTQYF
>TRBD1|TRBV3-1/TRBV3-2
CASSQGVYGQGAIRGTEAFF
>-|TRBV28
CASTGQYNEQFF
>-|TRBV27
CASRTESSYNSPLHF
>TRBD1|TRBV28
CASRNDAGQGRSPLHF
>-|TRBV19
CASTTTDLNLGYTF
>TRBD1|TRBV9
CASSPLGQGSNEQFF
>-|TRBV11-1
CASSFPGTGGEQFF
>-|TRBV4-3
CASSQEATRNEKLFF
>-|TRBV6-2/TRBV6-3
CASSSFGTDTQYF
>TRBD2|TRBV5-1
CASSLGLVGEETQYF
>-|TRBV19
CASSIWAYGYTF
>-|TRBV28
CASSLLSQGGYTF
>TRBD1|TRBV30
CAWGDRSEAFF
>-|TRBV27
CASRWRGWVGAEAFF
>-|TRBV19
CASSSWSRGDYGYTF